What follows is one T cell receptor (beta chain) and its context. Germline V lookup: CDR1 MNHGY, CDR2 SVAAGI. The CDR3 has 14 amino acids. J gave up 1 base and V 10 bases, and 6 bases lay outside the gene matches. Researchers ran the PCR with 60 Vbeta and 13 Jbeta primers. This table comes from immunoSEQ multiplex PCR, and its TCRdb copy is limited to in-frame clones, with some not included. Found here are 150,000 to 180,000 clones, 75% to 85% of them singletons; the top ten hold over 6%. The data are from a study of cytomegalovirus exposure and HLA in healthy donors. The clonotype comes from a young man in good health and CMV-seropositive. The V gene is TRBV6-9, the J gene TRBJ2-4; TRBD1 matches 8 bases. Sequenced input: PBMCs. CDR3 loop: CAKTGAGAKNIQYF. The CDR3 DNA sequence: TGTGCCAAGACAGGGGCCGGGGCCAAAAACATTCAGTACTTC.